These 25 T cell receptor beta chains were all obtained from the same sample, sequenced in a study of OX40 agonist ivuxolimab in advanced cancers. Libraries were prepared by immunoSEQ multiplex PCR; TCRdb keeps only in-frame clonotypes and omits some of them. The sample contains roughly 68,000 clones, around 87% of which appear only once. The specimen was CD4+ or CD8+ T cells sorted from blood, collected in a trial of the OX40 agonist ivuxolimab. Receptors were obtained from an adult with an advanced solid tumor such as melanoma, head and neck, liver or kidney cancer.

The chain links TRBV9 to TRBJ2-3; D might be TRBD2 (7 bases). Trimming shortened V by 5 bases and J by 2 bases, and 9 bases separated the two germline ends. The CDR3 is 13 residues long. The germline CDR1 and CDR2 sequences are SGDLS and YYNGEE. The CDR3 region is CASSGGATDTQYF. CDR3 bases: TGTGCCAGCAGTGGGGGGGCCACAGATACGCAGTATTTT.

V gene TRBV9 combines with J gene TRBJ2-1; TRBD2 matches at 7 bases. J lost 7 bases, V lost 4 bases, and 17 bases had no gene match. This CDR3 contains 17 residues. Germline V gene lookup returns CDR1 SGDLS and CDR2 YYNGEE. The CDR3 DNA sequence: TGTGCCAGCAGCCCCCGGAGGGTGAGCGGGATCCTGAATGAGCAGTTCTTC. Protein product: CASSPRRVSGILNEQFF.

The chain uses TRBV5-4 and TRBJ2-1; no firm D call. V gave up 4 bases and J gave up 8 bases, with 16 bases separating them. The CDR3 length is 14 residues. CDR1 is SGHNT, CDR2 YYREEE, per germline (reference sequence). CDR3 coding DNA: TGTGCCAGCAGCCTACGCCTCGGTCGGGATGAGCAGTTCTTC. As protein: CASSLRLGRDEQFF.

This clone was seen a handful of times. The chain is built from TRBV5-6 and TRBJ1-2; perhaps TRBD1 as D (6 bases). Germline CDR1 reads SGHDT; CDR2 reads YYEEEE. There are 14 residues in the CDR3. V lost 0 bases to trimming and J lost 8 bases, with 14 bases between them. This CDR3 reads CASSLVFGGLGYTF. Here the CDR3 DNA reads TGTGCCAGCAGCTTGGTGTTCGGGGGGCTCGGCTACACCTTC.

The chain links TRBV30 to TRBJ2-7; D is perhaps TRBD2 (5 bases). The germline CDR1 and CDR2 sequences are GTSNPN and SVGIG (reference sequence). This CDR3 contains 15 residues. Deletions cut 4 bases from V and 2 bases from J, with 18 bases between. CDR3 bases: TGTGCCTGGACCGAGGGTAGTAAGGTAGCCTACGAGCAGTACTTC. Translation gives CAWTEGSKVAYEQYF.

The chain links TRBV9 to TRBJ2-3; D possibly uses TRBD1 or TRBD2 (5 bases each). The germline V gene has CDR1 SGDLS and CDR2 YYNGEE. The length of the CDR3 is 16 residues. Trimming pared 2 bases from V and 2 bases from J, leaving 15 bases between. The CDR3 protein is CASSVQPGPNTDTQYF. Written as DNA, the CDR3 is TGTGCCAGCAGCGTGCAGCCGGGACCCAACACAGATACGCAGTATTTT.

The chain is built from TRBV28 and TRBJ2-7, with D maybe TRBD1 (6 bases). V dropped 2 bases and J dropped 2 bases, with 13 bases sitting between them. Germline V gene data show CDR1 as MDHEN and CDR2 as SYDVKM. CDR3 length: 15 amino acids. CDR3 residues: CASSLQGNRAYEQYF. In DNA form, the CDR3 reads TGTGCCAGCAGTTTACAGGGGAATAGGGCCTACGAGCAGTACTTC.

The chain links TRBV9 to TRBJ1-5; D unclear. CDR3 size: 14 residues. Germline assignment: CDR1 SGDLS and CDR2 YYNGEE. The V and J ends lost 0 bases and 1 base respectively, with 5 bases between them. CDR3 in amino acids: CASSVGYSNQPQHF. The CDR3 coding sequence is TGTGCCAGCAGCGTAGGTTACAGCAATCAGCCCCAGCATTTT.

V usage is TRBV11-2 and J usage is TRBJ2-5; no reliable D call. This CDR3 spans 12 amino acids. Germline CDR1 and CDR2: SGHAT and FQNNGV. Deletions cut 3 bases from V and 4 bases from J, with 6 bases between. For the CDR3, the DNA is TGTGCCAGCAGCTTCTGGGGAGAGACCCAGTACTTC. Translating gives CASSFWGETQYF.

The table lists this clone with a count of one. The chain employs TRBV10-3 and TRBJ2-1; D is possibly TRBD1 or TRBD2 (6 bases each). The CDR3 spans 15 residues. Trimming took 3 bases from V and 8 from J, leaving 17 bases between them. The germline CDR1 and CDR2 sequences are ENHRY and SYGVKD. The CDR3 spells CAISDFVGGPDEQFF. Written as DNA, the CDR3 is TGTGCCATCAGTGACTTTGTGGGGGGCCCCGATGAGCAGTTCTTC.

The rearrangement uses TRBV28 and TRBJ2-7; 9 bases match TRBD1. J gave up 12 bases and V 4 bases, and 4 bases lay outside the gene matches. Germline values: CDR1 MDHEN, CDR2 SYDVKM. CDR3 length: 11 amino acids. This chain's CDR3 is CASSWGQGRYF. As DNA, the CDR3 is TGTGCCAGCAGTTGGGGACAGGGTCGGTACTTC.

The V gene is TRBV7-3, the J gene TRBJ1-6; D uncertain. V was trimmed by 4 bases and J by 2 bases, leaving 15 bases between them. This CDR3 spans 17 amino acids. The germline gives CDR1 SGHTA, CDR2 FQGTGA. The CDR3 loop is CASSSKNPGAYNSPLHF. The CDR3 nucleotides are TGTGCCAGCAGCTCTAAAAACCCAGGAGCCTATAATTCACCCCTCCACTTT.

J is TRBJ1-1 and V is TRBV30, with 9 bases aligning to TRBD1. The CDR3 runs to 14 residues. The germline gives CDR1 GTSNPN, CDR2 SVGIG (reference sequence). The J segment lost 4 bases and the V segment lost 2 bases, leaving 5 bases of the junction unmatched. The CDR3 loop is CAWSTGGRGTEAFF. CDR3 in DNA: TGTGCCTGGAGTACAGGGGGCAGGGGCACTGAAGCTTTCTTT.

As concerns this clone: This sample also contains other DNA sequences that code for the same CDR3. The chain joins TRBV5-1 to TRBJ1-6; 7 bases align to TRBD1. The V and J ends lost 0 bases and 7 bases, in that order; junction bases with no gene match: 4. CDR3 length: 15 amino acids. Germline CDR1 and CDR2: SGHRS and YFSETQ. In nucleotides, the CDR3 is TGCGCCAGCAGCTTGGGCCAGGGGGGAAATTCACCCCTCCACTTT. As protein: CASSLGQGGNSPLHF. The variable domain in full, with the rest retrieved from reference TRBV5-1 and TRBJ1-6, is KAGVTQTPRYLIKTRGQQVTLSCSPISGHRSVSWYQQTPGQGLQFLFEYFSETQRNKGNFPGRFSGRQFSNSRSEMNVSTLELGDSALYLCASSLGQGGNSPLHFGNGTRLTVT.

The chain carries TRBV18 and TRBJ1-6; possibly TRBD1 for D (6 bases). Germline CDR1 is KGHSH and CDR2 is LQKENI. The CDR3 totals 16 residues. V was shortened by 3 bases and J by 6 bases, with 15 bases between the two germline ends. The CDR3 nucleotides read TGTGCCAGCTCACCGGCAGGGACATCCCTTAATTCACCCCTCCACTTT. This encodes CASSPAGTSLNSPLHF.

This sequence joins TRBV7-9 and TRBJ1-2; the match to TRBD1 covers 7 bases. CDR3 length: 15 residues. CDR1 is SEHNR, CDR2 FQNEAQ, per germline (reference sequence). V gave up 5 bases and J gave up 2 bases; unmatched junction bases: 8. This CDR3 is CASSENRGINYGYTF. The DNA of the CDR3 is TGTGCCAGCAGCGAGAACAGGGGTATAAACTATGGCTACACCTTC.

This clone was observed a handful of times. This rearrangement joins TRBV6-5 to TRBJ1-1; 8 bases agree with TRBD1. This CDR3 contains 14 residues. The germline V gene encodes CDR1 MNHEY and CDR2 SVGAGI. J lost 1 base, V lost 8 bases, and 6 bases had no gene match. CDR3 sequence: CASFTGGTNTEAFF. The CDR3, as DNA: TGTGCCAGCTTTACAGGGGGGACGAACACTGAAGCTTTCTTT.

The rearrangement uses TRBV19 and TRBJ2-1; D perhaps matches TRBD2 (5 bases). Germline CDR1 is LNHDA and CDR2 is SQIVND (reference sequence). This CDR3 has 13 residues. The ends were cut back, 5 bases at V and 7 bases at J, with 12 bases in the middle. CDR3 coding DNA: TGTGCCAGTAGTTGGCGCGGCGGGAATGAGCAGTTCTTC. This translates into CASSWRGGNEQFF.

The chain carries TRBV19 and TRBJ2-3; no definite D call. Germline-derived CDR1 and CDR2 are LNHDA and SQIVND (reference sequence). There are 14 residues in the CDR3. The ends were cut back, 3 bases at V and 6 bases at J, with 13 bases in the middle. CDR3 DNA sequence: TGTGCCAGTAGTATTGTCGGATTCCTTGATACGCAGTATTTT. This translates into CASSIVGFLDTQYF.

The rearrangement links TRBV7-8 to TRBJ2-1, with D maybe TRBD2 (5 bases). V was trimmed by 1 base and J by 2 bases, leaving 15 bases between them. CDR1 and CDR2 (germline): SGHVS, FQNEAQ. The CDR3 consists of 17 residues. CDR3 sequence (DNA): TGTGCCAGCAGCTTAGAATTGTTCCGACTACCCTACAATGAGCAGTTCTTC. This sequence encodes CASSLELFRLPYNEQFF.

This clone has just a few counts. This chain connects TRBV6-6 to TRBJ1-1; D is ambiguous. Germline V gene sequence: CDR1 MNHNY, CDR2 SVGAGI (reference sequence). The CDR3 has 13 amino acids. Trimming took off 0 bases at V and 6 bases at J, with 8 bases between the two ends. As DNA, the CDR3 is TGTGCCAGCAGTTACTCGACGTTGGCTGAAGCTTTCTTT. Its protein product is CASSYSTLAEAFF.

J is TRBJ2-2 and V is TRBV30; no definite D call. This CDR3 contains 17 residues. CDR1 is GTSNPN and CDR2 is SVGIG in the germline V gene (reference sequence). Trimming shortened V by 0 bases and J by 8 bases, and 22 bases separated the two germline ends. CDR3 sequence: CAWSVHPGVLRVGELFF. CDR3 nucleotides: TGTGCCTGGAGTGTACATCCTGGCGTCTTAAGAGTTGGGGAGCTGTTTTTT.

This chain links TRBV13 with TRBJ1-4; D is unclear. The V gene lost 4 bases and the J gene lost 12 bases, with 15 bases spanning the gap. The CDR3 totals 13 residues. Per germline, CDR1 PRHDT and CDR2 FYEKMQ (reference sequence). DNA of the CDR3: TGTGCCAGCAGCTCCCCCTCCGAAGTGGAACTGTTTTTT. Residues: CASSSPSEVELFF.

The chain joins TRBV4-1 to TRBJ1-1; D is perhaps TRBD1 (5 bases). The CDR3 is made up of 15 amino acids. The germline CDR1 and CDR2 sequences are MGHRA and YSYEKL. The V end lost 5 bases, the J end lost 7 bases, and 20 bases lay between the germline ends. The CDR3 sequence is CASSFRIGGDDEAFF. Written as DNA, the CDR3 is TGCGCCAGCAGCTTCCGGATTGGGGGAGACGATGAAGCTTTCTTT.

The chain carries TRBV2 and TRBJ2-7; no clear D gene. This CDR3 is built from 10 residues. V lost 5 bases and J 7 bases, leaving 6 bases between the germline ends. Per germline, CDR1 SNHLY and CDR2 FYNNEI. CDR3 in amino acids: CASSTLEQYF. Here the CDR3 DNA reads TGTGCCAGCAGTACTCTAGAGCAGTACTTC.